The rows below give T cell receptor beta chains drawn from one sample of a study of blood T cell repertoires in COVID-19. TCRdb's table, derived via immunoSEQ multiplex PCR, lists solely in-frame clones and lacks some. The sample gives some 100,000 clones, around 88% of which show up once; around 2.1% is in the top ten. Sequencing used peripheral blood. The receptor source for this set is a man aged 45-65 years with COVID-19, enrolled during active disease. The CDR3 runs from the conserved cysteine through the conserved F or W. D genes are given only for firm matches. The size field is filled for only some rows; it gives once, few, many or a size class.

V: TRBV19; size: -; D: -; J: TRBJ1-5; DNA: TGTGCCAGTAGTATGGGCTGGGGGGGCAATCAGCCCCAGCATTTT; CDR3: CASSMGWGGNQPQHF
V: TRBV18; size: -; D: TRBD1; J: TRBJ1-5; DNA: TGTGCCAGCTCACCGGAGACAGGGGGCAATCAGCCCCAGCATTTT; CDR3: CASSPETGGNQPQHF
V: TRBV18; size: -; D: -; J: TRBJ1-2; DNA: TGTGCCAGCTCCCCCGGGACAAATTCCGGCTACACCTTC; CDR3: CASSPGTNSGYTF
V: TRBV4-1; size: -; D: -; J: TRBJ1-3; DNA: TGCGCCAGCAGCCAAAACTTAGGGAGCTCTGGAAACACCATATATTTT; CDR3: CASSQNLGSSGNTIYF
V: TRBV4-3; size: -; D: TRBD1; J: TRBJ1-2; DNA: TGCGCCAGCAGCCCCGACTACCCTAGACAGGGGTCTTTCGGCTACACCTTC; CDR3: CASSPDYPRQGSFGYTF
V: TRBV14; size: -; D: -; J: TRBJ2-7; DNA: TGTGCCAGCAGACCAGGGGGGAAACTACACGAGCAGTACTTC; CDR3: CASRPGGKLHEQYF
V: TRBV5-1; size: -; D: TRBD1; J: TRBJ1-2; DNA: TGCGCCAGCAGCTCCACTGGGACAGGGTATGGCTACACCTTC; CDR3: CASSSTGTGYGYTF
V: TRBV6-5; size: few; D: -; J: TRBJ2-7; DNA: TGTGCCAGCAGTTTTAAGGGAGAATCCTACGAGCAGTACTTC; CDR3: CASSFKGESYEQYF
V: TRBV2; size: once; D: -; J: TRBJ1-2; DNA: TGTGCCACCACGATTCTCGGACAGAGAGGGAACTATGGCTACACCTTC; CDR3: CATTILGQRGNYGYTF
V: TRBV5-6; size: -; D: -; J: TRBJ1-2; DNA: TGTGCCAGCAGTTTCCCAGGAGGAGGGCGAGGTGGTGGCTACACCTTC; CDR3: CASSFPGGGRGGGYTF
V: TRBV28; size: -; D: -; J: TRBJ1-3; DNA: TGTGCCAGCAGCGGGGGAGGGGCGCAGGGCTCTGGAAACACCATATATTTT; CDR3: CASSGGGAQGSGNTIYF
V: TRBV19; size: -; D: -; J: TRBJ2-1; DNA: TGTGCCAGTAGTATAGTACAGTACACCTACAATGAGCAGTTCTTC; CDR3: CASSIVQYTYNEQFF
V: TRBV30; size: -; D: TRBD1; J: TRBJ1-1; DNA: TGTGCCTGGAGTGTCGACAGGGCGGAAGCTTTCTTT; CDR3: CAWSVDRAEAFF
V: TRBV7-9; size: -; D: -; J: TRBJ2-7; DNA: TGTGCCAGCAGCTTAGTTCCGTCAGGCGAGCAGTACTTC; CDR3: CASSLVPSGEQYF
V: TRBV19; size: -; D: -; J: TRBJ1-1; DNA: TGTGCCAGTAGTTCTACGGTGAACACTGAAGCTTTCTTT; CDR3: CASSSTVNTEAFF
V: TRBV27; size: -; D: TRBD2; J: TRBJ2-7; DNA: TGTGCCAGCAGTTTATTTGGGGGGGTGGCCTTTCACGAGCAGTACTTC; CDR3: CASSLFGGVAFHEQYF
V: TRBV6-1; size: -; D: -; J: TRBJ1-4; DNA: TGTGCCAGCAGTGAACCGGGGGTAAACGAAAAACTGTTTTTT; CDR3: CASSEPGVNEKLFF
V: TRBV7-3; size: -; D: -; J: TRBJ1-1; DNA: TGTGCCAGCAGCTTATATGGCAGGGGTGAGGCTGAAGCTTTCTTT; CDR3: CASSLYGRGEAEAFF
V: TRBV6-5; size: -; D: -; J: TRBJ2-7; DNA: TGTGCCAGCAATCCGAGCTCCTACGAGCAGTACTTC; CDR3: CASNPSSYEQYF
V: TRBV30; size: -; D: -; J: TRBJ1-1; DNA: TGTGCCTGGAGCATAACCCAAACAGGGAACACTGAAGCTTTCTTT; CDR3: CAWSITQTGNTEAFF
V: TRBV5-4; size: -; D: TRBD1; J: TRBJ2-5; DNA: TGTGCCAGCAGCTTGGCGGGACAGCAAGAGACCCAGTACTTC; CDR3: CASSLAGQQETQYF
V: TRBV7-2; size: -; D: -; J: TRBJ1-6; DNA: TGTGCCAGCAGCCCTCCAATGCAGGCCCTCCACTTT; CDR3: CASSPPMQALHF
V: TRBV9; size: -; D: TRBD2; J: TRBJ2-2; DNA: TGTGCCAGCAGCTCCGGGGGGTGGACCGGGGAGCTGTTTTTT; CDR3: CASSSGGWTGELFF
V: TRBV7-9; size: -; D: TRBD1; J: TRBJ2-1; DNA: TGTGCCAGCAGCTTAGCAGACAGGGTGGATGAGCAGTTCTTC; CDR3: CASSLADRVDEQFF
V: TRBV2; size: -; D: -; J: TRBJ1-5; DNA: TGTGCCAGCACAGGCGACAACAATCAGCCCCAGCATTTT; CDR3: CASTGDNNQPQHF
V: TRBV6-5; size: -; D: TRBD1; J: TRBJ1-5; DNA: TGTGCCAGCAGCCTATTGGGGACAGGGGATCAGCCCCAGCATTTT; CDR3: CASSLLGTGDQPQHF
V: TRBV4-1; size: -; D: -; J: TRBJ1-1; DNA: TGCGCCAGCAGCCAAACGGCGGTGAACACTGAAGCTTTCTTT; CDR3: CASSQTAVNTEAFF
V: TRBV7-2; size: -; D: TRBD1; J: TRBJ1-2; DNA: TGTGCCAGCAGCTTAGAACAGGGGAGGTCTAACTATGGCTACACCTTC; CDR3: CASSLEQGRSNYGYTF
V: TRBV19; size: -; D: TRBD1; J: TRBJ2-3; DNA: TGTGCCAGTAGTGCACAGGGGGCGGTGGATACGCAGTATTTT; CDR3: CASSAQGAVDTQYF